The clone carrying this TCR beta chain was seen at least ten times. MiXCR, run by TCRdb on the reads, gives a single entry per CDR3 protein. The sample holds 200,000 to 300,000 distinct CDR3 sequences; roughly 26% are singletons and the top ten take nearly 7.5%. V was cut by 7 bases and J by 4 bases, with 20 bases left in between. The CDR3 runs 15 residues. CDR1 is MDHEN, CDR2 SYDVKM, per germline. This entry is derived from a study of kidney transplant recipient with SARS-CoV-2 infection. The sequenced sample was a blood sample, obtained at baseline and around day 110 from a kidney transplant recipient. The TCR was taken from a young adult male patient who had COVID-19 and was a kidney transplant recipient. Some T cells may have come from the graft donor. The chain joins TRBV28 to TRBJ2-7, with D possibly being TRBD1 (6 bases). The CDR3 reads CASIPNAPGEYEQYF. The CDR3 coding sequence is TGTGCCAGCATTCCCAACGCCCCAGGGGAGTACGAGCAGTACTTC.